The clone carrying this TCR beta chain appeared many times. Its specificity is not known. With V trimmed by 1 base and J by 2 bases, 2 bases remained unmatched. The length of the CDR3 is 16 residues. Germline assignment: CDR1 LNHNV and CDR2 YYDKDF (reference sequence). Genomic DNA acted as the template from which TCR beta VDJ combination and CDR3 sequence profiling were carried out. TCRdb itself ran the reads through MiXCR, one entry per CDR3 protein. The sample has about 270,000 distinct CDR3 sequences; 55% to 65% are singletons. This sample is drawn from a study of CD8+CD57+ T cells in acquired aplastic anemia. Study results and caveats: In CD8+ cells, Simpson's diversity showed no significant difference between patients and controls.

Sequences were obtained from sorted CD4+, CD8+, or CD8+CD57+ T cells (not recorded which) from PBMCs. The chain has TRBV15 and TRBJ2-3; 11 positions agree with TRBD2. The receptor was isolated from a human donor with severe aplastic anemia or a healthy control (not recorded which). CDR3 coding DNA: TGTGCCACCAGCAGAGGTAGCGGGGGGGCCACAGATACGCAGTATTTT. As protein: CATSRGSGGATDTQYF.